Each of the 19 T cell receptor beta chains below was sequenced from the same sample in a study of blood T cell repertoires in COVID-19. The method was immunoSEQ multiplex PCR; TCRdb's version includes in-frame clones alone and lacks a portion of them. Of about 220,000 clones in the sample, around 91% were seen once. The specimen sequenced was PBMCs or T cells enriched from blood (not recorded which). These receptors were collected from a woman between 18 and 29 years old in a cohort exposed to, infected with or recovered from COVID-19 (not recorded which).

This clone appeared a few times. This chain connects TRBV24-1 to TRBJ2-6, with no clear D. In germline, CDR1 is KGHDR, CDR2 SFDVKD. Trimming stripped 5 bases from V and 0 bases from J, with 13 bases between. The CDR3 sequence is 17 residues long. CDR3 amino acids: CATSARYTNSGANVLTF. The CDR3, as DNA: TGTGCCACCAGTGCCAGATACACCAACTCTGGGGCCAACGTCCTGACTTTC.

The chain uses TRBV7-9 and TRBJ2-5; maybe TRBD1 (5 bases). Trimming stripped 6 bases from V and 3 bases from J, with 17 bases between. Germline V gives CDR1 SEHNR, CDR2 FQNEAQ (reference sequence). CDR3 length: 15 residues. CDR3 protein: CASSKGPGFEETQYF. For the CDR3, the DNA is TGTGCCAGCAGTAAGGGGCCAGGGTTCGAAGAGACCCAGTACTTC. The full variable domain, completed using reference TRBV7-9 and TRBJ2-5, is DTGVSQNPRHKITKRGQNVTFRCDPISEHNRLYWYRQTLGQGPEFLTYFQNEAQLEKSRLLSDRFSAERPKGSFSTLEIQRTEQGDSAMYLCASSKGPGFEETQYFGPGTRLLVL.

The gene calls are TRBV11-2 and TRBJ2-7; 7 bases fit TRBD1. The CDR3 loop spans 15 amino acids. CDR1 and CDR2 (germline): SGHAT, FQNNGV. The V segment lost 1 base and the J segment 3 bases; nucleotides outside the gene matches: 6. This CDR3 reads CASSLGIGGGYEQYF. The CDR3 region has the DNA TGTGCCAGCAGCTTAGGTATAGGGGGCGGCTACGAGCAGTACTTC.

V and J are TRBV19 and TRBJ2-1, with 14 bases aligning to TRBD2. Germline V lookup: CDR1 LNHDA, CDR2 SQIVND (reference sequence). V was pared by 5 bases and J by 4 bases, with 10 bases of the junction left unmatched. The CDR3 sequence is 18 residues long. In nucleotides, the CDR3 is TGTGCCAGTAGTCCTGAGGGGACTAGCGGGAGAGAATACAATGAGCAGTTCTTC. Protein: CASSPEGTSGREYNEQFF.

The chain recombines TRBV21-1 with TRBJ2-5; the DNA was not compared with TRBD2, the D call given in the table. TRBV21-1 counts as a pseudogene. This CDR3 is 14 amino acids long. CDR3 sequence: CASSKLAGDETQYF. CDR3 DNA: TGTGCCAGCAGCAAACTAGCGGGAGATGAGACCCAGTACTTC.

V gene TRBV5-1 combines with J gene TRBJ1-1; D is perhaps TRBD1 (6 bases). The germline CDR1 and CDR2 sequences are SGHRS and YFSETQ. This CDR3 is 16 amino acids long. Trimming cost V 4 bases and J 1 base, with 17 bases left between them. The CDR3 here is CASSAAGGQGNTEAFF. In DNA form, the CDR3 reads TGCGCCAGCAGCGCTGCGGGGGGGCAGGGGAACACTGAAGCTTTCTTT.

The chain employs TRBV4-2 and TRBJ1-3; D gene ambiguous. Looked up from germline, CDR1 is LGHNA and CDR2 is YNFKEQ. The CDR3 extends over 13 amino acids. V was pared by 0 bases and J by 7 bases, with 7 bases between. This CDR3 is CASSQDGRNTIYF. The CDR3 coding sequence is TGTGCCAGCAGCCAAGACGGGAGGAACACCATATATTTT.

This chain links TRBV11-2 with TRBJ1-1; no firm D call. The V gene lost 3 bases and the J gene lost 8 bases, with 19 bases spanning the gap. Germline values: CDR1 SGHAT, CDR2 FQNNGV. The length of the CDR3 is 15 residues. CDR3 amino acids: CASSLEWTLAVEAFF. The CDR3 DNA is TGTGCCAGCAGCTTGGAGTGGACTCTTGCGGTCGAAGCTTTCTTT. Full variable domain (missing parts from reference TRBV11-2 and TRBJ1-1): EAGVAQSPRYKIIEKRQSVAFWCNPISGHATLYWYQQILGQGPKLLIQFQNNGVVDDSQLPKDRFSAERLKGVDSTLKIQPAKLEDSAVYLCASSLEWTLAVEAFFGQGTRLTVV.

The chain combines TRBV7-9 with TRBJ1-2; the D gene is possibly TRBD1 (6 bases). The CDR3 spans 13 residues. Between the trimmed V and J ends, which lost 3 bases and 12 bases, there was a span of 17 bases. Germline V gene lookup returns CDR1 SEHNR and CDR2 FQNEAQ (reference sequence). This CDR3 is CASSLGAARSNTF. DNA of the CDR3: TGTGCCAGCAGCTTGGGGGCAGCCCGATCCAACACCTTC.

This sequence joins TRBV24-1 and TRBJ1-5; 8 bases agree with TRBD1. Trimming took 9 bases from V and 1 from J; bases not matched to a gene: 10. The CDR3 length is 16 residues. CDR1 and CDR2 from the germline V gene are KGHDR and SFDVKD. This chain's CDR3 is CATAGQGGTSNQPQHF. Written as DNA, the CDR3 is TGTGCCACCGCCGGACAGGGAGGTACGAGCAATCAGCCCCAGCATTTT.

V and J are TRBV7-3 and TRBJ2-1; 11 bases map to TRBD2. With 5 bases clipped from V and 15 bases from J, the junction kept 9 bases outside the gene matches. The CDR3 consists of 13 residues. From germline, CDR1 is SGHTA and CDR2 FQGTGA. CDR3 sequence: CASSPSSSGGLFF. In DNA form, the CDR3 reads TGTGCCAGCAGCCCCAGCTCTAGCGGGGGGCTGTTCTTC.

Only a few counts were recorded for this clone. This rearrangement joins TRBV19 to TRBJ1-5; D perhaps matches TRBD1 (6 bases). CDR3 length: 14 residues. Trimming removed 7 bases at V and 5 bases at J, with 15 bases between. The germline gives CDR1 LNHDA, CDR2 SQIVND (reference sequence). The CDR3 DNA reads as TGTGCCAGTACTCCTGCGGGGGGCGATCAGCCCCAGCATTTT. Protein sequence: CASTPAGGDQPQHF.

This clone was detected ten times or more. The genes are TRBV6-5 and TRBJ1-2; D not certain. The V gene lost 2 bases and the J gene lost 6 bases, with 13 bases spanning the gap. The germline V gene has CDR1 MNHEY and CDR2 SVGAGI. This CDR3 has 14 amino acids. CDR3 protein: CASSYRGGRDGYTF. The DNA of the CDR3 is TGTGCCAGCAGTTACCGTGGCGGGCGGGATGGCTACACCTTC.

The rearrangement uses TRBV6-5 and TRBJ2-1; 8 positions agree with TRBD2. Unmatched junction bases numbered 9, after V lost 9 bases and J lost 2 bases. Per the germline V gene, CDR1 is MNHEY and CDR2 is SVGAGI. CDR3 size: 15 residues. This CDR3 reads CARLAEWKPYNEQFF. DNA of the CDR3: TGTGCCAGACTAGCGGAGTGGAAGCCCTACAATGAGCAGTTCTTC.

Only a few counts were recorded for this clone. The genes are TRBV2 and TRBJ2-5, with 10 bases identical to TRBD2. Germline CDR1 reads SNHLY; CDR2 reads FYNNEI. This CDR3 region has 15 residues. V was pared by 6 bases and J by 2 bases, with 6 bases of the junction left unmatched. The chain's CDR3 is CASRLAGPLQETQYF. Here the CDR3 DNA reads TGTGCCAGCAGACTAGCGGGGCCCTTACAAGAGACCCAGTACTTC.

CDR3 nucleotides: TGTGCCAGCACCCTCGGGGGGAATAACAATCAGCCCCAGCATTTT. Encoded protein: CASTLGGNNNQPQHF. The V and J genes are TRBV6-5 and TRBJ1-5, with D possibly matching TRBD1 (5 bases). The CDR3 has 15 residues. Germline assignment: CDR1 MNHEY and CDR2 SVGAGI. The V gene lost 7 bases and the J gene lost 3 bases, with 16 bases spanning the gap.

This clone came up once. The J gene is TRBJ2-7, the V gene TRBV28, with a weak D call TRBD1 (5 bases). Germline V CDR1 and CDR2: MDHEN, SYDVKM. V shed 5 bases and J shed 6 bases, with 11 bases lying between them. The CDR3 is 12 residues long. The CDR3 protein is CASSVQGFEQYF. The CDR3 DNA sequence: TGTGCCAGCAGTGTCCAGGGTTTCGAGCAGTACTTC.

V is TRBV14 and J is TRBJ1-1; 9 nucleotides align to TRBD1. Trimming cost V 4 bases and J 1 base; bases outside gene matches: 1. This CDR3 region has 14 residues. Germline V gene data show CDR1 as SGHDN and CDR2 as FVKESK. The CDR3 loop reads CASSRQGGNTEAFF. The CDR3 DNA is TGTGCCAGCAGCCGACAGGGGGGGAACACTGAAGCTTTCTTT. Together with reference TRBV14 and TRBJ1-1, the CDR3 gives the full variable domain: EAGVTQFPSHSVIEKGQTVTLRCDPISGHDNLYWYRRVMGKEIKFLLHFVKESKQDESGMPNNRFLAERTGGTYSTLKVQPAELEDSGVYFCASSRQGGNTEAFFGQGTRLTVV.

As DNA, the CDR3 is TGTGCCACCAGTGGTCCAGGGGGCTATAGCAATCAGCCCCAGCATTTT. Translated, it gives CATSGPGGYSNQPQHF. The chain uses TRBV24-1 and TRBJ1-5; 8 nucleotides agree with TRBD1. Germline CDR1 is KGHDR and CDR2 is SFDVKD. V trimming: 5 bases; J trimming: 0 bases; junction bases outside the gene matches: 5. The CDR3 loop spans 16 amino acids.